One sample yielded the 27 T cell receptor beta chains listed below, sequenced in a study of T cells in localized non-small cell lung cancer. Profiling relied on immunoSEQ multiplex PCR, and the TCRdb table lists in-frame clones only, not all of them. The sample carries about 60,000 clones, under 90% recorded once. This specimen was peripheral blood, taken before any cancer treatment. These receptors were collected from a woman aged 40 to 75 with stage I lung adenocarcinoma.

This chain connects TRBV5-5 to TRBJ1-1, with D uncertain. This CDR3 contains 14 residues. The V gene lost 6 bases and the J gene lost 7 bases, with 19 bases spanning the gap. Germline V gene lookup returns CDR1 SGHKS and CDR2 YYEKEE (reference sequence). The CDR3 region is CASNLFLGPFEAFF. CDR3 sequence (DNA): TGTGCCAGCAACCTCTTTTTAGGACCCTTTGAAGCTTTCTTT.

The J gene is TRBJ1-4, the V gene TRBV5-1, with D possibly matching TRBD1 (5 bases). CDR1 and CDR2 from the germline V gene are SGHRS and YFSETQ. The CDR3 is made up of 15 amino acids. Between the trimmed V and J ends, which lost 2 bases and 2 bases, there was a span of 10 bases. The CDR3 region is CASSFVRGTNEKLFF. The CDR3, as DNA: TGCGCCAGCAGCTTTGTCCGGGGGACTAATGAAAAACTGTTTTTT.

The J gene is TRBJ1-1, the V gene TRBV6-1, with D possibly being TRBD1 (6 bases). Between the trimmed V and J ends, which lost 6 bases and 8 bases, there was a span of 10 bases. Germline V gives CDR1 MNHNS, CDR2 SASEGT. The CDR3 contains 11 residues. CDR3 nucleotides: TGTGCCAGCAGCGGGACAATGGAAGCTTTCTTT. Encoded protein: CASSGTMEAFF.

The V gene is TRBV29-1, the J gene TRBJ2-7; tentatively, D is TRBD2 (6 bases). CDR1 is SQVTM, CDR2 ANQGSEA, per germline. This CDR3 contains 13 residues. The V end lost 3 bases, the J end lost 3 bases, and 12 bases lay between the germline ends. This chain's CDR3 is CSVDGTGSYEQYF. Written as DNA, the CDR3 is TGCAGCGTTGATGGGACTGGCAGCTACGAGCAGTACTTC.

The chain employs TRBV6-1 and TRBJ2-7; TRBD1 agrees at 10 bases. In germline, CDR1 is MNHNS, CDR2 SASEGT. The junction had 11 bases not matched to a gene; V was cut back by 4 bases and J by 5 bases. The CDR3 is 16 amino acids. The CDR3 region is CASSVLPGQGTHEQYF. The CDR3, as DNA: TGTGCCAGCAGTGTTCTGCCGGGACAGGGGACCCACGAGCAGTACTTC.

CDR3 residues: CASSLGGTRSDEQFF. The CDR3 coding sequence is TGTGCCAGCAGCTTGGGCGGGACGCGCAGCGATGAGCAGTTCTTC. The chain is built from TRBV5-5 and TRBJ2-1; the D gene is possibly TRBD2 (6 bases). This CDR3 comprises 15 residues. V was cut by 0 bases and J by 8 bases, with 15 bases left in between. Germline CDR1 reads SGHKS; CDR2 reads YYEKEE (reference sequence).

The rearrangement uses TRBV6-1 and TRBJ2-4; tentatively, D is TRBD1 (6 bases). The CDR3 sequence is 13 residues long. Looked up from germline, CDR1 is MNHNS and CDR2 is SASEGT. Trimming cost V 6 bases and J 9 bases, with 15 bases left between them. CDR3 residues: CASSGGRGGIQYF. CDR3 DNA: TGTGCCAGCAGCGGAGGAAGAGGGGGCATTCAGTACTTC.

The rearrangement uses TRBV7-6 and TRBJ1-1; D is undetermined. The germline V gene has CDR1 SGHVS and CDR2 FNYEAQ. The CDR3 covers 13 residues. Trimming stripped 1 base from V and 1 base from J, with 4 bases between. DNA of the CDR3: TGTGCCAGCAGCTTAGAGGAGAACACTGAAGCTTTCTTT. The encoded protein is CASSLEENTEAFF.

The J gene is TRBJ2-7, the V gene TRBV6-6; no clear D. CDR1 and CDR2 from the germline V gene are MNHNY and SVGAGI (reference sequence). V lost 7 bases and J lost 1, with 11 bases in between. There are 13 residues in the CDR3. CDR3 DNA: TGTGCCAGCACATTGGCGGAGTCCTACGAGCAGTACTTC. Translated: CASTLAESYEQYF.

The V gene is TRBV19, the J gene TRBJ1-2; unclear D gene. The V gene lost 3 bases and the J gene lost 3 bases, with 11 bases spanning the gap. Germline loops: CDR1 LNHDA, CDR2 SQIVND (reference sequence). CDR3 length: 14 residues. In nucleotides, the CDR3 is TGTGCCAGTAGTATCCCGGCGGACCACTATGGCTACACCTTC. Translation gives CASSIPADHYGYTF.

This chain's CDR3 is CASSLDGLAGGTDTQYF. The CDR3 DNA reads TGCGCCAGCAGCTTGGACGGGCTAGCGGGGGGCACAGATACGCAGTATTTT. The chain carries TRBV5-1 and TRBJ2-3; 10 positions agree with TRBD2. The germline gives CDR1 SGHRS, CDR2 YFSETQ. This CDR3 spans 17 amino acids. Losses at the gene ends were 0 bases for V and 1 base for J; bases not matched to a gene: 5.

The J gene is TRBJ1-1, the V gene TRBV18; 7 bases line up with TRBD1. This CDR3 has 13 residues. V shed 2 bases and J 10 bases; nucleotides not matched to a gene: 7. Germline CDR1 reads KGHSH; CDR2 reads LQKENI. The CDR3 nucleotides read TGTGCCAGCTCACCAGACAGGGATGTTGGAGCTTTCTTT. Its protein is CASSPDRDVGAFF.

V and J are TRBV5-1 and TRBJ2-6; the D gene is possibly TRBD1 (5 bases). The length of the CDR3 is 16 residues. Germline loops: CDR1 SGHRS, CDR2 YFSETQ. Trimming took 5 bases from V and 4 from J, leaving 16 bases between them. CDR3 in amino acids: CASRDSHSIGANVLTF. CDR3 in DNA: TGCGCCAGCAGAGACAGTCATAGTATCGGGGCCAACGTCCTGACTTTC.

The chain employs TRBV30 and TRBJ1-1; the D gene is possibly TRBD1 (6 bases). Trimming took 1 base from V and 1 from J, leaving 7 bases between them. Germline CDR1 GTSNPN, CDR2 SVGIG (reference sequence). This CDR3 comprises 13 residues. Here the CDR3 reads CAWSGQENTEAFF. CDR3 sequence (DNA): TGTGCCTGGAGTGGACAGGAGAACACTGAAGCTTTCTTT.

The rearrangement links TRBV10-3 to TRBJ2-7, with 8 bases identical to TRBD2. Germline CDR1 is ENHRY and CDR2 is SYGVKD. This CDR3 has 15 amino acids. V lost 3 bases to trimming and J lost 1 base; unmatched junction nucleotides: 5. CDR3 coding DNA: TGTGCCATCAGTGACCCAGCGGGGGTATCCTACGAGCAGTACTTC. This codes for CAISDPAGVSYEQYF.

This clone showed up just once. The chain recombines TRBV9 with TRBJ1-1; 7 bases are a match to TRBD1. This CDR3 is built from 14 residues. J lost 5 bases, V lost 0 bases, and 4 bases had no gene match. CDR1 is SGDLS, CDR2 YYNGEE, per germline. In DNA, the CDR3 is TGTGCCAGCAGCGTAGTTGACAGGGCGACTGAAGCTTTCTTT. Translating it yields CASSVVDRATEAFF.

The V gene is TRBV30, the J gene TRBJ1-4, with a tentative D call TRBD1 (6 bases). The CDR3 length is 13 residues. V was shortened by 5 bases and J by 8 bases, with 15 bases between the two germline ends. The germline V gene has CDR1 GTSNPN and CDR2 SVGIG (reference sequence). Written as DNA, the CDR3 is TGTGCCTGGGCCCGAGGGGGGAACGAAAAACTGTTTTTT. Residues: CAWARGGNEKLFF.

This sequence joins TRBV28 and TRBJ2-3; 13 bases fit TRBD2. Losses at the gene ends were 2 bases for V and 6 bases for J; bases not matched to a gene: 8. The CDR3 loop spans 17 amino acids. CDR1 is MDHEN, CDR2 SYDVKM, per germline. The CDR3 region has the DNA TGTGCCAGCAGTTTACCCGGACTAGCGGGAGTGACGGATACGCAGTATTTT. This codes for CASSLPGLAGVTDTQYF.

The rearrangement links TRBV27 to TRBJ2-1; D gene ambiguous. This CDR3 is 11 amino acids long. The V end was cut by 6 bases, the J end by 4 bases, with 4 bases between. Per germline, CDR1 MNHEY and CDR2 SMNVEV (reference sequence). As DNA, the CDR3 is TGTGCCAGCAGAGAGTACAATGAGCAGTTCTTC. This gives the protein CASREYNEQFF.

The V and J genes are TRBV6-5 and TRBJ1-3; D is unclear. The CDR3 length is 12 residues. Germline assignment: CDR1 MNHEY and CDR2 SVGAGI. V lost 6 bases and J 7 bases, leaving 10 bases between the germline ends. The CDR3 loop is CASSPSGNTIYF. CDR3 in DNA: TGTGCCAGCAGCCCCTCGGGGAACACCATATATTTT.

The CDR3 nucleotides read TGTGCCAGCAGGCCTGATGGGGGGACAGATACGCAGTATTTT. Translated: CASRPDGGTDTQYF. This sequence joins TRBV7-9 and TRBJ2-3; TRBD2 might be the D (6 bases). CDR1 and CDR2 from the germline V gene are SEHNR and FQNEAQ (reference sequence). The CDR3 has 14 residues. V lost 6 bases, J lost 3 bases, and 13 bases lay in between.

This clone was recorded only once. The genes are TRBV27 and TRBJ2-1; no reliable D call. This CDR3 is 12 amino acids long. V was trimmed by 5 bases and J by 4 bases, leaving 6 bases between them. Germline CDR1 reads MNHEY; CDR2 reads SMNVEV (reference sequence). CDR3 DNA: TGTGCCAGCAGTGGACGGTACAATGAGCAGTTCTTC. This encodes CASSGRYNEQFF.

The V and J genes are TRBV19 and TRBJ2-6; TRBD1 is a possible D gene (6 bases). Germline CDR1 reads LNHDA; CDR2 reads SQIVND (reference sequence). With 1 base removed from V and 5 bases from J, the gap between germline ends came to 9 bases. This CDR3 is 15 amino acids long. The CDR3 spells CASSIVTGRANVLTF. CDR3 DNA: TGTGCCAGTAGTATAGTCACAGGGAGGGCCAACGTCCTGACTTTC.

The rearrangement links TRBV5-6 to TRBJ1-2, with 7 positions matching TRBD1. The CDR3 runs 15 residues. J was trimmed by 1 base and V by 4 bases; bases with no gene match: 7. Germline V gene data show CDR1 as SGHDT and CDR2 as YYEEEE. CDR3 region: CASSPSTGLNYGYTF. The CDR3 DNA reads as TGTGCCAGCAGCCCCTCGACAGGGCTTAACTATGGCTACACCTTC. Variable domain in full (rest from reference TRBV5-6 and TRBJ1-2): DAGVTQSPTHLIKTRGQQVTLRCSPKSGHDTVSWYQQALGQGPQFIFQYYEEEERQRGNFPDRFSGHQFPNYSSELNVNALLLGDSALYLCASSPSTGLNYGYTFGSGTRLTVV.

In its sample, this clone was seen a few times. The rearrangement links TRBV9 to TRBJ2-7, with 11 bases lining up with TRBD2. V gave up 0 bases and J gave up 4 bases; unmatched junction bases: 3. The CDR3 covers 15 residues. Germline lookup yields CDR1 SGDLS and CDR2 YYNGEE. In nucleotides, the CDR3 is TGTGCCAGCAGCGTAGGATCTAGCGGGGGGTACGAGCAGTACTTC. It yields the protein CASSVGSSGGYEQYF.

This chain joins TRBV5-1 and TRBJ1-2, with 7 bases fitting TRBD1. The V segment lost 3 bases and the J segment 0 bases; nucleotides outside the gene matches: 5. Germline CDR1 is SGHRS and CDR2 is YFSETQ. The CDR3 extends over 15 amino acids. The CDR3 nucleotides are TGCGCCAGCAGCTCTGGGGACAGTACTAACTATGGCTACACCTTC. It yields the protein CASSSGDSTNYGYTF.

The chain uses TRBV28 and TRBJ1-5; perhaps TRBD1 as D (6 bases). Trimming stripped 2 bases from V and 6 bases from J, with 20 bases between. The CDR3 runs to 17 residues. CDR1 is MDHEN, CDR2 SYDVKM, per germline. The CDR3 here is CASSLSGRRGSRQPQHF. For the CDR3, the DNA is TGTGCCAGCAGTTTAAGTGGTAGAAGGGGGTCGCGTCAGCCCCAGCATTTT.